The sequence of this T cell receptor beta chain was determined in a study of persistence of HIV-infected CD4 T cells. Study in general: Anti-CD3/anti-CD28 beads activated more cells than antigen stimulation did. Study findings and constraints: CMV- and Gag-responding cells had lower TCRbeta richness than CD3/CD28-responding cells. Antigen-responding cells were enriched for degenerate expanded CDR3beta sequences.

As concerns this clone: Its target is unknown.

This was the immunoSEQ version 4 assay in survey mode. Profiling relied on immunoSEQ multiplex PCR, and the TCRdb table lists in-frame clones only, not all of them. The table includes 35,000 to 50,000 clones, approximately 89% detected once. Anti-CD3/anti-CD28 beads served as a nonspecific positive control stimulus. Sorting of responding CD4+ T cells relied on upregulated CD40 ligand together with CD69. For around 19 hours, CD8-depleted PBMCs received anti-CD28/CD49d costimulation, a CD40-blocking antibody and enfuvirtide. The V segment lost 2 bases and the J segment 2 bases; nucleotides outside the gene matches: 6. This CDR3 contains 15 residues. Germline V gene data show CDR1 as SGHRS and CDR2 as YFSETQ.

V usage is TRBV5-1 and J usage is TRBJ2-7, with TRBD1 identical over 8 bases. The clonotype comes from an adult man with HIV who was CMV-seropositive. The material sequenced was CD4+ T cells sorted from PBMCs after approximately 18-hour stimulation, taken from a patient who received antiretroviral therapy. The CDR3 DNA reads TGCGCCAGCAGCTTTAGGACAGGGCCTACCTACGAGCAGTACTTC. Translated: CASSFRTGPTYEQYF.